The rows below give T cell receptor beta chains drawn from one sample of a study of blood T cell repertoires in COVID-19. Assay used: immunoSEQ multiplex PCR; TCRdb lists only in-frame clones, some missing. This sample has 450,000 or so clones, with around 90% found just once. The sequenced sample was peripheral blood. The receptors were sampled from a man between 18 and 35 years old with COVID-19, enrolled during active disease. Both conserved end residues are trimmed from each CDR3.

TRBV6-6	TRBJ2-7	ASSRTSVGSYEQY
TRBV7-9	TRBJ1-1	ASSTMSGEAF
TRBV19	TRBJ1-4	ASSVDATNEKLF
TRBV2	TRBJ2-7	ASSQDQTRAY
TRBV7-2	TRBJ2-3	ASSLSGTTDTQY
TRBV2	TRBJ2-7	ASKTGILDEQY
TRBV12-2	TRBJ2-1	ASREGEVRGAPNEQF
TRBV11-3	TRBJ2-1	ASSQPGQGDNEQF
TRBV6-6	TRBJ1-6	ASSLADRGNSPLH
TRBV7-9	TRBJ1-6	ASSLGGGTANSPLH
TRBV24-1	TRBJ2-5	ATSDSAKETQY
TRBV19	TRBJ2-6	ASLRQGRAGANVLT
TRBV9	TRBJ2-3	ASTVALATDTQY
TRBV14	TRBJ2-3	ASSYHDRAETDTQY
TRBV5-1	TRBJ2-1	ASSSGPGTSGRTSSYNEQF
TRBV11-3	TRBJ2-3	ASSLVAGEKDTQY
TRBV6-5	TRBJ2-1	ASRTLNYNEQF
TRBV7-8	TRBJ2-7	ASSPGTGTQDEQY
TRBV12-3/TRBV12-4	TRBJ2-1	ASNTLLNEQF
TRBV7-2	TRBJ2-7	ASSLASGGTYEQY
TRBV10-1	TRBJ1-5	ANLGQGDRNQPQH
TRBV2	TRBJ1-4	ASSRGQGGEKLF
TRBV7-9	TRBJ1-1	ASSLGRDSSEAF
TRBV24-1	TRBJ1-5	ATSETGYSNQPQH
TRBV14	TRBJ1-4	ASSSSWLANEKLF
TRBV7-2	TRBJ1-1	ASSPLFNTEAF
TRBV7-8	TRBJ2-5	ASSPAGTSGGGTQY
TRBV6-5	TRBJ1-1	ASRSALEAF
TRBV5-4	TRBJ2-3	ASSPFGAYGQDTQY
TRBV18	TRBJ1-5	ASSPRGNSNQPQH
TRBV5-6	TRBJ2-7	ASSSPSRGEQY
TRBV18	TRBJ1-4	ASSPGSGQGTEKLF
TRBV3-1/TRBV3-2	TRBJ2-5	ASSQGETSGKQETQY
TRBV19	TRBJ1-2	ASSTGQGDYT
TRBV6-6	TRBJ2-3	ASSWADLTFTDTQY
TRBV19	TRBJ2-2	ASSISEGLASGELF
TRBV11-3	TRBJ1-2	ASSLEEGYGYT
TRBV7-8	TRBJ2-5	ASSSTGVQETQY
TRBV16	TRBJ1-1	ASRPGGTEAF
TRBV5-1	TRBJ2-3	ASSPLRSSGKSTDTQY
TRBV29-1	TRBJ1-4	SVVAQDEKLF
TRBV5-5	TRBJ2-3	ASSTLGGGGTDTQY
TRBV3-1/TRBV3-2	TRBJ2-1	ASSRDRGPVEQF
TRBV13	TRBJ1-1	ASSYRDSEAF
TRBV4-1	TRBJ1-2	ASSQEGRDGYT
TRBV27	TRBJ1-2	ASRGLNPGQGARGYT
TRBV23-1	TRBJ2-3	ASSQSCRDKKRRVDTQY